This TCR beta chain was recorded in a study of T cells in Graves' hyperthyroidism and ophthalmopathy. Exclusion of a patient resulted from uncontrolled infection, other autoimmune disease, pregnancy or lactation. This CDR3 is built from 13 residues. Trimming took off 6 bases at V and 3 bases at J, with 11 bases between the two ends. Germline CDR1 and CDR2: MGHDK and SYGVNS. Concerning this clonotype itself: As yet, its antigen is unknown.

Notes on the study in general: Stable hyperthyroidism and ophthalmopathy were separated using 13 V-J signatures. Ophthalmopathy was identified by the model a median about 6 months ahead of onset. Among clonotypes expanded in thyroid above 0.001, most were also found in blood.

RNA transcripts served as the template for amplifying TCR beta CDR3 regions. Primed by the HTBI set, a first-round RT-PCR was run on the TCR CDR3. In TCRdb, the multiplex PCR reads were re-called with MiXCR into one record per CDR3 protein. Seen here are 550,000 to 600,000 distinct CDR3 sequences, around 42% observed once, and the top ten hold around 20%. The source is an adult woman with Graves' disease, either hyperthyroidism or ophthalmopathy (not recorded which). Input material: peripheral blood or thyroid tissue (not recorded which). The chain has TRBV25-1 and TRBJ1-1; the D gene is possibly TRBD1 (5 bases). CDR3 in DNA: TGTGCCAGCAGCAGGGTCGGGGACACTGAAGCTTTCTTT. Protein sequence: CASSRVGDTEAFF.